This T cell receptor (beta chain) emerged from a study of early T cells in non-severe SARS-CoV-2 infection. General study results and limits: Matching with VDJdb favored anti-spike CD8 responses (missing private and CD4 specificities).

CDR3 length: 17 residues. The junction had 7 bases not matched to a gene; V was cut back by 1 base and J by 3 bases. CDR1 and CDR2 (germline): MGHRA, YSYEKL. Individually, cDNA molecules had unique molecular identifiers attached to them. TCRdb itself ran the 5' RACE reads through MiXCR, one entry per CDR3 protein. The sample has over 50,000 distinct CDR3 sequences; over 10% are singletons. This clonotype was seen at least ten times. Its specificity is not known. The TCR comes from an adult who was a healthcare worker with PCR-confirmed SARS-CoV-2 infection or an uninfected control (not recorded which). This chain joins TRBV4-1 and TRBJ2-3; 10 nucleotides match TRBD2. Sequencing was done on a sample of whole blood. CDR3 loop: CASSQASGTSETDTQYF. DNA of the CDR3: TGCGCCAGCAGCCAAGCGTCCGGGACTAGCGAGACAGATACGCAGTATTTT.